This T cell receptor (beta chain) originates from a study of shared clonotypes between healthy human individuals. CDR1 and CDR2 from the germline V gene are LNHDA and SQIVND (reference sequence). V shed 3 bases and J shed 3 bases, with 12 bases lying between them. This CDR3 is built from 14 residues. This table comes from immunoSEQ multiplex PCR, and its TCRdb copy is limited to in-frame clones, with some not included. There are about 2.1 million clones in the sample; 90% to 95% occur only once, and around 1.8% lies in the top ten. The naive CD8 fraction comprised CD45RO-negative cells positively selected for CCR7 and excluded terminally differentiated effector memory CD45RA+ cells.

The TCR was taken from a man between 18 and 35 years old in good health. Some clones in this sample may be carry-over from other donors' samples. The specimen sequenced was naive CD8+ T cells from PBMCs. The V gene is TRBV19, the J gene TRBJ2-7; D remains ambiguous. The CDR3 spells CASSILGSGYEQYF. The CDR3 coding sequence is TGTGCCAGTAGTATCCTAGGCTCCGGCTACGAGCAGTACTTC.